The 7 T cell receptor beta chains given below trace back to one sample, sequenced in a study of blood T cell repertoires in COVID-19. Libraries were prepared by immunoSEQ multiplex PCR; TCRdb keeps only in-frame clonotypes and omits some of them. This sample carries approximately 200,000 clones, 65% to 90% of them seen once, and the ten largest clones take 7.4%. The source material was peripheral blood. These receptors were taken from a woman aged 50 to 60 with acute or convalescent COVID-19.

The rearrangement joins TRBV5-1 to TRBJ2-3; D is ambiguous. This CDR3 is built from 15 residues. Germline values: CDR1 SGHRS, CDR2 YFSETQ. Trimming stripped 0 bases from V and 0 bases from J, with 8 bases between. The CDR3 is CASSLEASSTDTQYF. Written as DNA, the CDR3 is TGCGCCAGCAGCTTGGAAGCGTCTAGCACAGATACGCAGTATTTT.

The V gene is TRBV24-1, the J gene TRBJ2-3; TRBD1 aligns across 8 bases. J lost 3 bases, V lost 6 bases, and 7 bases had no gene match. The CDR3 is 15 residues long. CDR1 and CDR2 from the germline V gene are KGHDR and SFDVKD. The CDR3 protein is CATSSGGVGTDTQYF. DNA for the CDR3: TGTGCCACCAGTTCAGGGGGCGTTGGTACAGATACGCAGTATTTT.

The V and J genes are TRBV5-6 and TRBJ2-3, with unresolved D. This CDR3 has 15 residues. V lost 4 bases, J lost 2 bases, and 14 bases lay in between. Germline values: CDR1 SGHDT, CDR2 YYEEEE. The CDR3 spells CASSELLPVTDTQYF. The CDR3 DNA reads TGTGCCAGCAGCGAACTGCTACCCGTCACAGATACGCAGTATTTT.

The chain joins TRBV6-5 to TRBJ1-2; D might be TRBD1 (6 bases). Germline V gene lookup returns CDR1 MNHEY and CDR2 SVGAGI. The CDR3 has 13 amino acids. V was clipped by 5 bases and J by 5 bases, with 12 bases between them. CDR3 in DNA: TGTGCCAGCAGTCGACCACAGGGATATGGCTACACCTTC. It encodes CASSRPQGYGYTF.

The chain has TRBV6-4 and TRBJ2-3, with 8 bases identical to TRBD2. The CDR3 runs 15 residues. V was clipped by 3 bases and J by 6 bases; unmatched bases: 8. Germline CDR1 is MRHNA and CDR2 is SNTAGT. This CDR3 is CASSESLRGGDTQYF. In nucleotides, the CDR3 is TGTGCCAGCAGTGAGTCGCTGCGCGGGGGGGATACGCAGTATTTT.

This chain uses TRBV12-3 or TRBV12-4 with TRBJ2-7; D is unclear. CDR3 length: 13 amino acids. V lost 3 bases and J 0 bases, leaving 6 bases between the germline ends. The CDR3, as DNA: TGTGCCAGCAGTTTTGTTCACTCCTACGAGCAGTACTTC. It is translated as CASSFVHSYEQYF.

This chain connects TRBV7-8 to TRBJ2-2; 7 bases map to TRBD1. V gave up 4 bases and J gave up 1 base; unmatched junction bases: 6. The CDR3 consists of 16 residues. Germline V CDR1 and CDR2: SGHVS, FQNEAQ. CDR3 amino acids: CASSSTRQGNTGELFF. The CDR3 DNA reads TGTGCCAGCAGCTCCACACGACAGGGGAACACCGGGGAGCTGTTTTTT.